This T cell receptor (beta chain) was recovered during a study of CD8 T cells in Susac syndrome. On the study more broadly: Patients with Susac syndrome, at blood draw, were therapy-naive, on corticosteroids, or on intravenous immunoglobulin alone.

The V end was cut by 5 bases, the J end by 1 base, with 11 bases between. The CDR3 extends over 15 amino acids. CDR1 and CDR2 (germline): SEHNR, FQNEAQ (reference sequence). After extraction with the RNeasy kit, 0.5 to 1 ug of the RNA was reverse transcribed using random hexamers. TCRdb itself ran the immunoSEQ multiplex PCR reads through MiXCR, one entry per CDR3 protein. Among 160,000 or so distinct CDR3 sequences listed, approximately 94% were seen once. TCR beta sequencing covered blood CD8+ and CD4+ T cells. Negative isolation yielded CD4+ and CD8+ T cells, and FACS enriched TEMRA cells. Sequenced: CD4+ T cells from PBMCs. The J gene is TRBJ1-4, the V gene TRBV7-9; D is unresolved. The sequence derives from a human donor with Susac syndrome. In nucleotides, the CDR3 is TGTGCCAGCAGCCTAGGGCGGAAAACTAATGAAAAACTGTTTTTT. It specifies CASSLGRKTNEKLFF.